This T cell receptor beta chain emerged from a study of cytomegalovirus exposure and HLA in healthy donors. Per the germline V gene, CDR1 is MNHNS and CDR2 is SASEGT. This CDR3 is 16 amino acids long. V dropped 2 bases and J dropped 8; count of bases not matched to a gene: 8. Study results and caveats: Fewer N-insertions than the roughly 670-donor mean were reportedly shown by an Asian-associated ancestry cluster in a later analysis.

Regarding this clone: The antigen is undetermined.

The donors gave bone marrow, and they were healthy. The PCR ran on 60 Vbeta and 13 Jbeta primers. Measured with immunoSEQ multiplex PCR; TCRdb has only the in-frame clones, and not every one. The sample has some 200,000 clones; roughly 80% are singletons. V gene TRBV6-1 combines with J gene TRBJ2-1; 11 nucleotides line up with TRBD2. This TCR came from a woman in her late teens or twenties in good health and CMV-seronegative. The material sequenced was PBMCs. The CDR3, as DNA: TGTGCCAGCAGTGAATCTTTTACTAGCGGGAGTGATGAGCAGTTCTTC. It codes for CASSESFTSGSDEQFF.